One and the same sample provided the 23 T cell receptor beta chains below, sequenced in a study of blood T cell repertoires in COVID-19 (dated by TCRdb to about 2020). The library was produced with the immunoSEQ multiplex PCR assay. This immuneACCESS table, as held by TCRdb, lists in-frame sequences with V and J called but not all clones. Of the missing ones, under half trace to an unresolved V gene in checked studies; the others have no known cause. For this sample the table gives tens of thousands of clones, of which more than 70% were detected only once. Around 15% of the sample is in the top ten clones. The source material was peripheral blood. The receptors were gathered from an older woman with acute or convalescent COVID-19.

The chain recombines TRBV5-6 with TRBJ2-4, with D maybe TRBD1 (8 bases). Trimming removed 6 bases at V and 6 bases at J, with 19 bases between. The germline CDR1 and CDR2 sequences are SGHDT and YYEEEE. The CDR3 has 15 residues. The CDR3 DNA is TGTGCCAGCACCGAAAACAGGGGGGGTATAAACATTCAGTACTTC. This sequence encodes CASTENRGGINIQYF.

CDR3 residues: CASLGDSYGYTF. In DNA, the CDR3 is TGTGCCAGCCTCGGGGACTCCTATGGCTACACCTTC. The V and J genes are TRBV12-3 or TRBV12-4 and TRBJ1-2; possible D gene TRBD1, 5 bases. Trimming pared 8 bases from V and 4 bases from J, leaving 11 bases between. This CDR3 has 12 amino acids.

The chain links TRBV27 to TRBJ2-5; 11 nucleotides agree with TRBD2. The length of the CDR3 is 15 residues. V lost 4 bases and J lost 5; bases outside the gene matches: 6. Germline assignment: CDR1 MNHEY and CDR2 SMNVEV (reference sequence). The CDR3: CASSSLAGGLETQYF. The DNA for the CDR3 is TGTGCCAGCAGTTCCTTAGCGGGAGGGCTTGAGACCCAGTACTTC.

V and J are TRBV7-8 and TRBJ2-7; D not certain. The CDR3 runs to 14 residues. Germline V lookup: CDR1 SGHVS, CDR2 FQNEAQ. V was cut by 1 base and J by 2 bases, with 9 bases left in between. The CDR3 DNA follows: TGTGCCAGCAGCTTAGGGAGCCCCCCCTACGAGCAGTACGTC. Translated, it gives CASSLGSPPYEQYV.

The CDR3 sequence is CASSRGTGENTEAFF. DNA of the CDR3: TGTGCCAGCAGCCGAGGGACAGGGGAGAACACTGAAGCTTTCTTT. The rearrangement joins TRBV3-1 (or the pseudogene TRBV3-2) to TRBJ1-1, with 10 bases fitting TRBD1. The CDR3 runs to 15 residues. Unmatched junction bases numbered 3, after V lost 4 bases and J lost 1 base. Germline CDR1 and CDR2: LGHDT and YNNKEL (reference sequence).

This chain joins TRBV2 and TRBJ2-6; TRBD1 matches at 7 bases. The CDR3 runs 15 residues. Germline trimming cut 6 bases from V and 0 bases from J; bases unmatched to any gene: 2. CDR1 and CDR2 from the germline V gene are SNHLY and FYNNEI. Here the CDR3 DNA reads TGTGCCAGCAGCGGGACAGCCTCTGGGGCCAACGTCCTGACTTTC. Translated: CASSGTASGANVLTF. The full variable domain, in which reference TRBV2 and TRBJ2-6 provide the parts outside the CDR3, is EPEVTQTPSHQVTQMGQEVILRCVPISNHLYFYWYRQILGQKVEFLVSFYNNEISEKSEIFDDQFSVERPDGSNFTLKIRSTKLEDSAMYFCASSGTASGANVLTFGAGSRLTVL.

The chain employs TRBV3-1 (or the pseudogene TRBV3-2) and TRBJ2-4; D may be TRBD2 (5 bases). V lost 5 bases, J lost 8 bases, and 22 bases lay in between. The CDR3 is made up of 16 amino acids. CDR1 is LGHDT and CDR2 is YNNKEL in the germline V gene (reference sequence). CDR3 bases: TGTGCCAGCAGCGACCAGGTTGGGATCGGGAATGACATTCAGTACTTC. As protein: CASSDQVGIGNDIQYF.

The chain links TRBV30 to TRBJ1-5; D unclear. The CDR3 covers 14 residues. V lost 2 bases to trimming and J lost 0 bases, with 8 bases between them. Germline values: CDR1 GTSNPN, CDR2 SVGIG (reference sequence). The DNA of the CDR3 is TGTGCCTGGAGTATGCAGAATAGCAATCAGCCCCAGCATTTT. It codes for CAWSMQNSNQPQHF.

The J gene is TRBJ1-2, the V gene TRBV29-1, with D hard to call. Trimming pared 5 bases from V and 2 bases from J, leaving 6 bases between. The germline CDR1 and CDR2 sequences are SQVTM and ANQGSEA. The CDR3 loop spans 11 amino acids. The CDR3 DNA is TGCAGCGTTACAGACAACTATGGCTACACCTTC. It encodes CSVTDNYGYTF.

The rearrangement links TRBV5-4 to TRBJ1-2; no clear D gene. Trimming took 2 bases from V and 8 from J, leaving 10 bases between them. CDR1 is SGHNT and CDR2 is YYREEE in the germline V gene (reference sequence). The CDR3 has 12 amino acids. The CDR3 region has the DNA TGTGCCAGCAGCTTTTCGGTACGCGGCTACACCTTC. This encodes CASSFSVRGYTF.

The CDR3 loop reads CASSEGRAKTDTQYF. The CDR3 bases are TGTGCCAGCAGTGAAGGGAGGGCCAAAACAGATACGCAGTATTTT. The V call is TRBV6-1, the J call TRBJ2-3; tentatively, D is TRBD2 (6 bases). Germline-derived CDR1 and CDR2 are MNHNS and SASEGT. This CDR3 region has 15 residues. Trimming took 1 base from V and 3 from J, leaving 11 bases between them.

The chain links TRBV27 to TRBJ1-1, with 9 bases identical to TRBD1. The germline V gene has CDR1 MNHEY and CDR2 SMNVEV (reference sequence). This CDR3 is built from 14 residues. With V trimmed by 6 bases and J by 1 base, 3 bases remained unmatched. CDR3 protein: CASRLQGANTEAFF. In DNA, the CDR3 is TGTGCCAGCAGGCTACAGGGGGCGAACACTGAAGCTTTCTTT.

This clone was seen ten or more times. V is TRBV5-1 and J is TRBJ1-3, with 7 bases that match TRBD1. This CDR3 has 15 residues. Germline CDR1 is SGHRS and CDR2 is YFSETQ. Germline trimming cut 4 bases from V and 4 bases from J; bases unmatched to any gene: 8. This chain's CDR3 is CASSPGQDRGNTIYF. Written as DNA, the CDR3 is TGCGCCAGCAGCCCTGGCCAGGACAGGGGAAACACCATATATTTT.

This chain joins TRBV4-1 and TRBJ1-2, with TRBD1 identical over 12 bases. The CDR3 runs 17 residues. Germline V gene sequence: CDR1 MGHRA, CDR2 YSYEKL. Unmatched junction bases numbered 9, after V lost 0 bases and J lost 7 bases. DNA for the CDR3: TGCGCCAGCAGCCAAGATCGCAGGGGACAGGGGGCCGTTGGCTACACCTTC. Translation: CASSQDRRGQGAVGYTF.

The chain joins TRBV27 to TRBJ1-4, with D unresolved. The CDR3 has 14 amino acids. Germline V CDR1 and CDR2: MNHEY, SMNVEV (reference sequence). V was pared by 2 bases and J by 7 bases, with 11 bases between. The CDR3 DNA follows: TGTGCCAGCAGTTTACGCTATCTCGGTGAAAAACTGTTTTTT. Amino acids: CASSLRYLGEKLFF.

The rearrangement links TRBV3-1 (or the pseudogene TRBV3-2) to TRBJ2-1; a weak D match, TRBD1 (6 bases). Deletions cut 4 bases from V and 8 bases from J, with 12 bases between. The CDR3 runs to 13 residues. Looked up from germline, CDR1 is LGHDT and CDR2 is YNNKEL (reference sequence). CDR3 DNA sequence: TGTGCCAGCAGCCCTGGGGGCAGCGATGAGCAGTTCTTC. Translated, it gives CASSPGGSDEQFF.

This chain joins TRBV14 and TRBJ2-7; 12 bases are a match to TRBD2. There are 13 residues in the CDR3. Germline V gene lookup returns CDR1 SGHDN and CDR2 FVKESK. The ends lost 4 bases at V and 5 bases at J; junction bases unmatched: 0. The CDR3 DNA follows: TGTGCCAGCAGCCGACTAGCGGGGGACGAGCAGTACGTC. Residues: CASSRLAGDEQYV.

The genes are TRBV5-1 and TRBJ2-5; the D gene is possibly TRBD1 (6 bases). Germline-derived CDR1 and CDR2 are SGHRS and YFSETQ. The CDR3 has 13 residues. The V and J ends lost 4 bases and 7 bases respectively, with 14 bases between them. The CDR3 DNA reads TGCGCCAGCAGCGCAGGGGTAGGGGGGACCCAGTACTTC. As protein: CASSAGVGGTQYF.

There are a few counts of this clone. This sequence joins TRBV15 and TRBJ2-6; maybe TRBD2 (5 bases). The CDR3 loop spans 16 amino acids. From germline, CDR1 is LNHNV and CDR2 YYDKDF (reference sequence). V was trimmed by 0 bases and J by 4 bases, leaving 10 bases between them. Here the CDR3 DNA reads TGTGCCACCAGCAGAGAAACGGGGAGCGGGGCCAACGTCCTGACTTTC. Its translation is CATSRETGSGANVLTF. Full variable domain (remainder filled in from reference TRBV15 and TRBJ2-6): DAMVIQNPRYQVTQFGKPVTLSCSQTLNHNVMYWYQQKSSQAPKLLFHYYDKDFNNEADTPDNFQSRRPNTSFCFLDIRSPGLGDTAMYLCATSRETGSGANVLTFGAGSRLTVL.

The chain couples TRBV7-2 to TRBJ1-3; a possible D gene is TRBD1 (5 bases). This CDR3 spans 13 amino acids. The germline V and J ends were trimmed by 6 bases and 7 bases, with 13 bases remaining between them. Germline CDR1 and CDR2: SGHTA and FQGNSA. This CDR3 is CASRGVSGNTIYF. In DNA form, the CDR3 reads TGTGCCAGCAGAGGGGTCTCAGGGAACACCATATATTTT. Looking up the rest from reference TRBV7-2 and TRBJ1-3 gives the full variable domain: GAGVSQSPSNKVTEKGKDVELRCDPISGHTALYWYRQSLGQGLEFLIYFQGNSAPDKSGLPSDRFSAERTGGSVSTLTIQRTQQEDSAVYLCASRGVSGNTIYFGEGSWLTVV.

This clone was seen just once. This chain joins TRBV4-3 and TRBJ2-1; D not certain. V was pared by 0 bases and J by 6 bases, with 9 bases between. There are 14 residues in the CDR3. CDR1 is LGHNA and CDR2 is YSLEER in the germline V gene. The CDR3 is CASSQDNYSNEQFF. As DNA, the CDR3 is TGCGCCAGCAGCCAAGATAACTACTCCAATGAGCAGTTCTTC.

V usage is TRBV6-5 and J usage is TRBJ1-4; TRBD1 matches 8 bases. CDR3 length: 13 residues. V gave up 0 bases and J gave up 11 bases; unmatched junction bases: 2. Germline values: CDR1 MNHEY, CDR2 SVGAGI. In nucleotides, the CDR3 is TGTGCCAGCAGTTACTCTGACAGGGGCAAACTGTTTTTT. Translating it yields CASSYSDRGKLFF.

The chain uses TRBV10-3 and TRBJ2-2; 7 nucleotides match TRBD2. V lost 8 bases, J lost 3 bases, and 6 bases stayed unmatched. From germline, CDR1 is ENHRY and CDR2 SYGVKD. The CDR3 is 14 amino acids. DNA for the CDR3: TGTGCCATCGTGCGGGAGAGGGACACCGGGGAGCTGTTTTTT. It specifies CAIVRERDTGELFF.